The sequence of this TCR beta chain was determined in a study of human T cells and chemical hapten exposure. In the study overall: Sensitizing treatment utilized 2% DPC over a 2 cm by 2 cm portion of upper inner arm skin. TCR yields differed between samples (mainly from small differences in pooled library volume).

Time point denoted: pre-sensitization, week 0. Treatment reported: therapeutic diphenylcyclopropenone sensitization with weekly scalp DPC. Turning to this clonotype: Its specificity is unknown.

Trimming cost V 4 bases and J 1 base, with 7 bases left between them. The CDR3 is 13 residues long. Study-level results: With alopecia, donors may have immune responses unlike healthy people's.

During construction of the library, unique molecular identifiers were attached to individual cDNA molecules for quantitative, reproducible TCR counting. TCRdb called the RACE reads again in MiXCR, with one record for every CDR3 protein. The sample holds under 110,000 distinct CDR3 sequences, about 12% seen once. The sample here was whole blood, taken in connection with sensitization to the hapten diphenylcyclopropenone (DPC). The sequence was obtained from a woman aged 45 to 65 with alopecia areata. Some clones in this sample may be carry-over from other donors' samples. This rearrangement joins TRBV12-3 or TRBV12-4 to TRBJ1-1; D possibly corresponds to TRBD1 (6 bases). CDR3 in amino acids: CASSSTGNTEAFF. The CDR3 DNA is TGTGCCAGCAGTTCGACAGGGAACACTGAAGCTTTCTTT.